The 13 T cell receptor beta chains below were found in one sample sequenced in a study of shared clonotypes between healthy human individuals. Produced via immunoSEQ multiplex PCR; TCRdb's table is partial and in-frame only. The table lists more than 2,000,000 clones, more than 85% of them singletons, with 0.39% in the top ten. Material: naive CD4+ T cells from PBMCs. Subset reported: CD45RA+ positively selected. Every receptor here comes from a man younger than 35 in good health. Some clones in this sample may be carry-over from other donors' samples.

The chain has TRBV7-9 and TRBJ2-1; possibly TRBD1 for D (5 bases). The CDR3 runs 14 residues. The germline CDR1 and CDR2 sequences are SEHNR and FQNEAQ (reference sequence). The V and J ends lost 1 base and 5 bases respectively, with 9 bases between them. As DNA, the CDR3 is TGTGCCAGCAGCTTAGGACAGATTAACAATGAGCAGTTCTTC. As protein: CASSLGQINNEQFF.

DNA of the CDR3: TGTGCCACCCTAGGGAGCATGCAGGCCTCCTACGAGCAGTACTTC. Encoded protein: CATLGSMQASYEQYF. This chain uses TRBV10-3 with TRBJ2-5; possibly TRBD2 for D (5 bases). The closer fit of TRBJ2-7 to the DNA end suggests the J call may be wrong. Germline assignment: CDR1 ENHRY and CDR2 SYGVKD. The CDR3 covers 15 residues.

The chain is built from TRBV28 and TRBJ2-1; a weak D match, TRBD2 (5 bases). The CDR3 has 15 amino acids. Trimming took 5 bases from V and 4 from J, leaving 15 bases between them. Germline-derived CDR1 and CDR2 are MDHEN and SYDVKM. In nucleotides, the CDR3 is TGTGCCAGCAGTCCCGGGATCCGATCGTACAATGAGCAGTTCTTC. Its translation is CASSPGIRSYNEQFF.

The gene calls are TRBV29-1 and TRBJ1-2; D uncertain. This CDR3 contains 10 residues. Per germline, CDR1 SQVTM and CDR2 ANQGSEA. V lost 1 base and J 8 bases, leaving 5 bases between the germline ends. The chain's CDR3 is CSVEVHGYTF. The CDR3 nucleotides are TGCAGCGTTGAAGTTCACGGCTACACCTTC.

The chain couples TRBV30 to TRBJ1-6, with D uncertain. The CDR3 has 11 amino acids. Trimming cost V 4 bases and J 6 bases, with 4 bases left between them. Germline CDR1 reads GTSNPN; CDR2 reads SVGIG (reference sequence). The CDR3 loop is CAWNFNSPLHF. The CDR3 DNA reads TGTGCCTGGAACTTTAATTCACCCCTCCACTTT.

On this clone itself: This same CDR3 is encoded by further DNA sequences in the sample. This sequence joins TRBV5-4 and TRBJ2-7; TRBD2 matches 12 bases. The V gene end was trimmed by 4 bases and the J gene end by 1 base; junction bases not matched to a gene: 3. The germline CDR1 and CDR2 sequences are SGHNT and YYREEE (reference sequence). The CDR3 is made up of 15 amino acids. The CDR3 spells CASSPTSGRSYEQYF. In DNA, the CDR3 is TGTGCCAGCAGCCCTACTAGCGGGAGGTCCTACGAGCAGTACTTC.

The genes are TRBV5-1 and TRBJ1-6; no firm D call. V was shortened by 0 bases and J by 8 bases, with 12 bases between the two germline ends. Germline lookup yields CDR1 SGHRS and CDR2 YFSETQ. The CDR3 sequence is 15 residues long. For the CDR3, the DNA is TGCGCCAGCAGCTTGGGTGGGGTGGAAGATTCACCCCTCCACTTT. Translated, it gives CASSLGGVEDSPLHF.

This rearrangement joins TRBV19 to TRBJ1-2, with a weak D call TRBD1 (5 bases). The V end was cut by 7 bases, the J end by 0 bases, with 15 bases between. The CDR3 is 15 amino acids. The germline CDR1 and CDR2 sequences are LNHDA and SQIVND (reference sequence). The CDR3 spells CASTVGQSANYGYTF. The CDR3 nucleotides are TGTGCCAGTACCGTGGGGCAGTCAGCTAACTATGGCTACACCTTC.

The CDR3 protein is CASSQTGSSYEQYF. The CDR3 coding sequence is TGCGCCAGCAGCCAGACAGGGAGCTCCTACGAGCAGTACTTC. The V call is TRBV5-1, the J call TRBJ2-7; 7 bases match TRBD1. The germline gives CDR1 SGHRS, CDR2 YFSETQ. The CDR3 totals 14 residues. V dropped 4 bases and J dropped 0; count of bases not matched to a gene: 4. Full variable domain (outside the CDR3, taken from reference TRBV5-1 and TRBJ2-7): KAGVTQTPRYLIKTRGQQVTLSCSPISGHRSVSWYQQTPGQGLQFLFEYFSETQRNKGNFPGRFSGRQFSNSRSEMNVSTLELGDSALYLCASSQTGSSYEQYFGPGTRLTVT.

This CDR3 reads CASILWTGAEPQHF. CDR3 nucleotides: TGTGCCAGCATCCTCTGGACAGGGGCAGAGCCCCAGCATTTT. The chain links TRBV27 to TRBJ1-5; TRBD1 agrees at 9 bases. Per the germline V gene, CDR1 is MNHEY and CDR2 is SMNVEV (reference sequence). Unmatched junction bases numbered 9, after V lost 7 bases and J lost 8 bases. The CDR3 totals 14 residues.

In this sample, this clone turned up once. The V gene is TRBV28, the J gene TRBJ2-3, with TRBD2 matching 8 bases. This CDR3 has 17 amino acids. The germline CDR1 and CDR2 sequences are MDHEN and SYDVKM. The J segment lost 0 bases and the V segment lost 2 bases, leaving 7 bases of the junction unmatched. The CDR3 sequence is CASSLAGGPISTDTQYF. DNA of the CDR3: TGTGCCAGCAGTTTAGCGGGAGGCCCGATAAGCACAGATACGCAGTATTTT.

For the CDR3, the DNA is TGTGCCAGCAGCTTAGCGGGGCCTTCGAATGGAAACACCATATATTTT. It codes for CASSLAGPSNGNTIYF. This sequence joins TRBV7-2 and TRBJ1-3; D possibly corresponds to TRBD1 (5 bases). This CDR3 spans 16 amino acids. In germline, CDR1 is SGHTA, CDR2 FQGNSA. Trimming shortened V by 0 bases and J by 3 bases, and 12 bases separated the two germline ends. Using reference TRBV7-2 and TRBJ1-3 for the parts outside the CDR3, the full variable domain is GAGVSQSPSNKVTEKGKDVELRCDPISGHTALYWYRQSLGQGLEFLIYFQGNSAPDKSGLPSDRFSAERTGGSVSTLTIQRTQQEDSAVYLCASSLAGPSNGNTIYFGEGSWLTVV.

The chain joins TRBV28 to TRBJ2-3; tentatively, D is TRBD1 (9 bases). Germline CDR1 reads MDHEN; CDR2 reads SYDVKM. V lost 6 bases, J lost 6 bases, and 19 bases lay in between. This CDR3 contains 15 residues. The CDR3 DNA reads TGTGCCAGCAGCCTAATTAGCGGGACAGGGGATACGCAGTATTTT. Its protein product is CASSLISGTGDTQYF.